These 4 T cell receptor beta chains were all obtained from the same sample, sequenced in a study of identifying expanded T cells in peripheral blood. Sequencing was performed with immunoSEQ multiplex PCR; in TCRdb, only in-frame clones are kept and a portion is missing. The sample has fewer than 65,000 clones, around 87% seen once. Source material: blood. The origin of the receptors is a person aged 18-70 years in good health.

The chain combines TRBV9 with TRBJ2-7, with TRBD2 matching 7 bases. Germline V CDR1 and CDR2: SGDLS, YYNGEE. The CDR3 loop spans 14 amino acids. Trimming took 3 bases from V and 3 from J; bases not matched to a gene: 6. CDR3 region: CASSAGTTGYEQYF. CDR3 nucleotides: TGTGCCAGCAGCGCCGGGACTACGGGCTACGAGCAGTACTTC.

The chain employs TRBV15 and TRBJ1-5; D gene unclear. This CDR3 contains 16 residues. V was cut by 0 bases and J by 7 bases, with 16 bases left in between. In germline, CDR1 is LNHNV, CDR2 YYDKDF (reference sequence). The DNA for the CDR3 is TGTGCCACCAGCAGAGATCGTGGTCCGGGGAACCAGCCCCAGCATTTT. This codes for CATSRDRGPGNQPQHF.

The V and J genes are TRBV6-1 and TRBJ1-2; no reliable D call. The CDR3 has 15 amino acids. Looked up from germline, CDR1 is MNHNS and CDR2 is SASEGT. Between the trimmed V and J ends, which lost 0 bases and 3 bases, there was a span of 11 bases. CDR3: CASSEAWAADYGYTF. In DNA form, the CDR3 reads TGTGCCAGCAGTGAAGCGTGGGCAGCTGACTATGGCTACACCTTC.

The chain recombines TRBV10-3 with TRBJ2-3, with 7 bases identical to TRBD2. Germline assignment: CDR1 ENHRY and CDR2 SYGVKD. V was clipped by 5 bases and J by 1 base; unmatched bases: 9. This CDR3 has 16 amino acids. CDR3 loop: CAISRKSGRGTDTQYF. DNA for the CDR3: TGTGCCATCAGTCGCAAGAGTGGGAGGGGCACAGATACGCAGTATTTT.